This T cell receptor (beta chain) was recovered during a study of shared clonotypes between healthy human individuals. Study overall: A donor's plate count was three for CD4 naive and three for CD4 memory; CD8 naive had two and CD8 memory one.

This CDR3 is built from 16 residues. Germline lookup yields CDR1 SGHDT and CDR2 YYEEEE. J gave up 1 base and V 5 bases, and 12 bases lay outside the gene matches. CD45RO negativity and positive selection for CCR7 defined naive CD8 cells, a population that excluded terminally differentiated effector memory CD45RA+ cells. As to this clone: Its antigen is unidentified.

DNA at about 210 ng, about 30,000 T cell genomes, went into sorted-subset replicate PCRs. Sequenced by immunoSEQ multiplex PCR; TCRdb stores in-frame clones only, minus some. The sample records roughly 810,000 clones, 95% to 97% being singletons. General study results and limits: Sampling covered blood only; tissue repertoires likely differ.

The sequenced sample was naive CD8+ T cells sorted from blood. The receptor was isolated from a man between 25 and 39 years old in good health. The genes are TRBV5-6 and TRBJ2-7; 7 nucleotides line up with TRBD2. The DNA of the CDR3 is TGTGCCAGCAGACCCACGCCGGGAGGCCTTTCCTACGAGCAGTACTTC. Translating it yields CASRPTPGGLSYEQYF.